This entry lists 29 T cell receptor beta chains sequenced from one sample in a study of T cell responses to AZD1222 COVID-19 vaccine. Libraries were prepared by immunoSEQ multiplex PCR; TCRdb keeps only in-frame clonotypes and omits some of them. The sample has about 110,000 clones; 70% to 90% are singletons. The sample consisted of peripheral blood, taken 28 days after the second AZD1222 dose. The receptors here all came from an adult who received the AZD1222 COVID-19 vaccine.

This clone was observed once. This chain connects TRBV7-2 to TRBJ2-5; 9 nucleotides align to TRBD1. Germline CDR1 is SGHTA and CDR2 is FQGNSA. The CDR3 runs 14 residues. V dropped 4 bases and J dropped 7; count of bases not matched to a gene: 7. The CDR3 here is CASSSLTGGVTQYF. The DNA for the CDR3 is TGTGCCAGCAGCTCCTTGACAGGGGGGGTGACCCAGTACTTC. The entire variable domain, with the rest obtained from reference TRBV7-2 and TRBJ2-5, is as follows: GAGVSQSPSNKVTEKGKDVELRCDPISGHTALYWYRQSLGQGLEFLIYFQGNSAPDKSGLPSDRFSAERTGGSVSTLTIQRTQQEDSAVYLCASSSLTGGVTQYFGPGTRLLVL.

This chain connects TRBV28 to TRBJ1-2; 8 bases line up with TRBD1. From germline, CDR1 is MDHEN and CDR2 SYDVKM. This CDR3 comprises 14 residues. V dropped 6 bases and J dropped 4; count of bases not matched to a gene: 7. CDR3 amino acids: CASRPGGEGYGYTF. CDR3 in DNA: TGTGCCAGCAGGCCAGGGGGCGAAGGCTATGGCTACACCTTC.

The rearrangement joins TRBV7-3 to TRBJ1-1; 8 bases are shared with TRBD1. This CDR3 is 14 amino acids long. Germline V gene sequence: CDR1 SGHTA, CDR2 FQGTGA. Trimming at V came to 3 bases and at J to 7 bases, leaving 7 bases not matched to a gene. CDR3 sequence (DNA): TGTGCCAGCAGCTTTGGACAGGGAATCGGTGAAGCTTTCTTT. Encoded protein: CASSFGQGIGEAFF.

This chain links TRBV7-2 with TRBJ1-2; D might be TRBD1 (5 bases). The CDR3 totals 14 residues. Deletions cut 4 bases from V and 0 bases from J, with 9 bases between. CDR1 and CDR2 (germline): SGHTA, FQGNSA. In nucleotides, the CDR3 is TGTGCCAGCAGCTCGGACACAGCTAACTATGGCTACACCTTC. Residues: CASSSDTANYGYTF.

The chain combines TRBV6-2 or TRBV6-3 with TRBJ1-3, with no clear D. The V end lost 0 bases, the J end lost 2 bases, and 11 bases lay between the germline ends. This CDR3 comprises 16 residues. Germline V gene sequence: CDR1 MNHEY, CDR2 SVGEGT. The CDR3 sequence is CASSYSRVGTGNTIYF. In DNA form, the CDR3 reads TGTGCCAGCAGTTACTCAAGGGTCGGAACTGGAAACACCATATATTTT.

This chain connects TRBV7-2 to TRBJ1-1, with D possibly matching TRBD1 (5 bases). The germline CDR1 and CDR2 sequences are SGHTA and FQGNSA. The CDR3 consists of 17 residues. The V gene lost 6 bases and the J gene lost 1 base, with 21 bases spanning the gap. CDR3 residues: CASRTGLQGLRNTEAFF. CDR3 sequence (DNA): TGTGCCAGCAGAACCGGCCTTCAGGGCCTCAGGAACACTGAAGCTTTCTTT.

J is TRBJ1-1 and V is TRBV11-2; TRBD1 aligns across 7 bases. Germline CDR1 and CDR2: SGHAT and FQNNGV. Trimming took 5 bases from V and 4 from J; bases not matched to a gene: 7. The CDR3 extends over 14 amino acids. CDR3 in amino acids: CASSATGSGTEAFF. The CDR3 coding sequence is TGTGCCAGCAGCGCGACAGGGTCTGGCACTGAAGCTTTCTTT.

The chain has TRBV12-3 or TRBV12-4 and TRBJ2-7; unclear D gene. This CDR3 is built from 11 residues. V was clipped by 4 bases and J by 5 bases, with 6 bases between them. The CDR3 bases are TGTGCCAGCAGTTACGGGCACGAGCAGTACTTC. As protein: CASSYGHEQYF.

This chain connects TRBV3-1 (or the pseudogene TRBV3-2) to TRBJ2-5; 10 nucleotides align to TRBD2. Trimming cost V 3 bases and J 5 bases; bases outside gene matches: 12. This CDR3 spans 17 amino acids. From germline, CDR1 is LGHDT and CDR2 YNNKEL (reference sequence). The CDR3 protein is CASSHIGLAGGEETQYF. DNA of the CDR3: TGTGCCAGCAGCCACATCGGGTTAGCGGGGGGCGAGGAGACCCAGTACTTC.

The chain employs TRBV24-1 and TRBJ2-7; tentative D call: TRBD2 (5 bases). There are 14 residues in the CDR3. The germline gives CDR1 KGHDR, CDR2 SFDVKD. V lost 7 bases and J lost 2, with 14 bases in between. The CDR3 DNA reads TGTGCCACCAGGGAGGTAGTAATTCCCTACGAGCAGTACTTC. Residues: CATREVVIPYEQYF.

The genes are TRBV5-1 and TRBJ1-4; D is possibly TRBD1 (5 bases). The CDR3 has 16 amino acids. Germline CDR1 SGHRS, CDR2 YFSETQ. Trimming took 3 bases from V and 5 from J, leaving 17 bases between them. The CDR3 reads CASSSGTPKGNEKLFF. The CDR3 DNA sequence: TGCGCCAGCAGCTCGGGGACGCCGAAGGGGAATGAAAAACTGTTTTTT.

The V and J genes are TRBV18 and TRBJ2-7, with D maybe TRBD1 (5 bases). Per the germline V gene, CDR1 is KGHSH and CDR2 is LQKENI. This CDR3 has 12 residues. V was shortened by 3 bases and J by 9 bases, with 12 bases between the two germline ends. CDR3 protein: CASSPGQGGQYF. The DNA of the CDR3 is TGTGCCAGCTCACCTGGCCAGGGCGGGCAGTACTTC. The full variable domain, with the rest looked up from reference TRBV18 and TRBJ2-7, is NAGVMQNPRHLVRRRGQEARLRCSPMKGHSHVYWYRQLPEEGLKFMVYLQKENIIDESGMPKERFSAEFPKEGPSILRIQQVVRGDSAAYFCASSPGQGGQYFGPGTRLTVT.

V usage is TRBV9 and J usage is TRBJ2-7, with 9 bases aligning to TRBD1. The germline V gene encodes CDR1 SGDLS and CDR2 YYNGEE. The CDR3 length is 16 residues. The J segment lost 0 bases and the V segment lost 4 bases, leaving 8 bases of the junction unmatched. Here the CDR3 reads CASSPRQGQGSYEQYF. The CDR3 nucleotides are TGTGCCAGCAGCCCTCGACAGGGACAGGGCTCCTACGAGCAGTACTTC.

The chain is built from TRBV11-2 and TRBJ2-7; 9 bases are a match to TRBD2. Germline values: CDR1 SGHAT, CDR2 FQNNGV. The CDR3 covers 19 residues. The J segment lost 2 bases and the V segment lost 1 base, leaving 15 bases of the junction unmatched. The DNA of the CDR3 is TGTGCCAGCAGCTTAGGGGGAGCGGGGGGCCTCCTACAAGCCTACGAGCAGTACTTC. Protein: CASSLGGAGGLLQAYEQYF.

The chain couples TRBV19 to TRBJ1-2; 7 bases agree with TRBD1. The CDR3 length is 14 residues. CDR1 and CDR2 (germline): LNHDA, SQIVND (reference sequence). With V trimmed by 7 bases and J by 0 bases, 5 bases remained unmatched. CDR3 protein: CASTQGQSNYGYTF. The CDR3 DNA reads as TGTGCCAGTACTCAGGGACAGTCTAACTATGGCTACACCTTC. The variable domain in full, with the rest retrieved from reference TRBV19 and TRBJ1-2, is DGGITQSPKYLFRKEGQNVTLSCEQNLNHDAMYWYRQDPGQGLRLIYYSQIVNDFQKGDIAEGYSVSREKKESFPLTVTSAQKNPTAFYLCASTQGQSNYGYTFGSGTRLTVV.

This clone has only one observation. The rearrangement joins TRBV9 to TRBJ1-4, with no clear D. CDR1 is SGDLS, CDR2 YYNGEE, per germline. With 0 bases removed from V and 1 base from J, the gap between germline ends came to 4 bases. The CDR3 contains 14 residues. The CDR3 DNA reads as TGTGCCAGCAGCGTAGGTGGAACTAATGAAAAACTGTTTTTT. It encodes CASSVGGTNEKLFF.

The chain couples TRBV5-1 to TRBJ2-3, with D unresolved. Between the trimmed V and J ends, which lost 7 bases and 0 bases, there was a span of 15 bases. The V gene's germline CDR1 is SGHRS and CDR2 YFSETQ. This CDR3 spans 15 amino acids. The CDR3 sequence is CASAGQTTSTDTQYF. The CDR3 DNA is TGCGCCAGCGCCGGGCAAACCACCAGCACAGATACGCAGTATTTT.

The chain recombines TRBV28 with TRBJ2-4; D is unresolved. The CDR3 loop spans 12 amino acids. The V gene lost 5 bases and the J gene lost 9 bases, with 11 bases spanning the gap. CDR1 and CDR2 from the germline V gene are MDHEN and SYDVKM. The CDR3 here is CASSAQAGIQYF. CDR3 DNA sequence: TGTGCCAGCAGTGCCCAGGCCGGCATTCAGTACTTC.

The rearrangement joins TRBV5-4 to TRBJ2-1; a weak D match, TRBD2 (5 bases). The CDR3 is made up of 16 amino acids. V was trimmed by 4 bases and J by 3 bases, leaving 17 bases between them. Germline lookup yields CDR1 SGHNT and CDR2 YYREEE (reference sequence). DNA for the CDR3: TGTGCCAGCAGCCTAGCATGGCCCGGTGGCTACAATGAGCAGTTCTTC. Its translation is CASSLAWPGGYNEQFF. Combining the CDR3 with reference TRBV5-4 and TRBJ2-1 gives the whole variable domain ETGVTQSPTHLIKTRGQQVTLRCSSQSGHNTVSWYQQALGQGPQFIFQYYREEENGRGNFPPRFSGLQFPNYSSELNVNALELDDSALYLCASSLAWPGGYNEQFFGPGTRLTVL.

The chain is built from TRBV19 and TRBJ2-3; tentative D call: TRBD1 (5 bases). The CDR3 sequence is 16 residues long. Between the trimmed V and J ends, which lost 3 bases and 0 bases, there was a span of 13 bases. Germline lookup yields CDR1 LNHDA and CDR2 SQIVND (reference sequence). Here the CDR3 DNA reads TGTGCCAGTAGTATGGGGCAGGGTTGGAGCACAGATACGCAGTATTTT. Translating it yields CASSMGQGWSTDTQYF.

The chain links TRBV12-3 or TRBV12-4 to TRBJ2-1; D perhaps matches TRBD2 (6 bases). V was shortened by 8 bases and J by 12 bases, with 20 bases between the two germline ends. The length of the CDR3 is 13 residues. CDR3 in DNA: TGTGCCAGCGGAAGACCCCGGGACTTCGGGCAGTTCTTC. Residues: CASGRPRDFGQFF.

V gene TRBV6-6 combines with J gene TRBJ2-7; maybe TRBD1 (6 bases). The CDR3 extends over 18 amino acids. V gave up 5 bases and J gave up 6 bases, with 29 bases separating them. Germline CDR1 reads MNHNY; CDR2 reads SVGAGI (reference sequence). CDR3 sequence: CASSQQRPTRGSLSEQYF. The CDR3 nucleotides read TGTGCCAGCAGTCAGCAAAGGCCCACTAGGGGGTCCCTCTCCGAGCAGTACTTC.

The J gene is TRBJ1-4, the V gene TRBV7-2; D remains unclear. Germline V gives CDR1 SGHTA, CDR2 FQGNSA. This CDR3 has 15 residues. Trimming removed 2 bases from V and 8 bases from J, with 15 bases in between. CDR3 DNA sequence: TGTGCCAGCAGCTTAAACGGCGGACGGGGAGAAAAACTGTTTTTT. This codes for CASSLNGGRGEKLFF.

This chain joins TRBV19 and TRBJ1-6; D unclear. CDR1 and CDR2 from the germline V gene are LNHDA and SQIVND (reference sequence). CDR3 length: 15 amino acids. V dropped 0 bases and J dropped 5 bases, with 8 bases sitting between them. The CDR3 here is CASSIEGQDNSPLHF. The CDR3 region has the DNA TGTGCCAGTAGTATAGAGGGCCAGGATAATTCACCCCTCCACTTT.

This clone was observed once. The rearrangement links TRBV5-1 to TRBJ1-1; D perhaps matches TRBD1 (5 bases). This CDR3 comprises 11 residues. CDR1 SGHRS and CDR2 YFSETQ come from the germline V gene. Trimming left V 4 bases short and J 5 bases short, with 6 bases between. CDR3 region: CASSGGTEAFF. The CDR3 DNA is TGCGCCAGCAGCGGGGGGACTGAAGCTTTCTTT.

This sequence joins TRBV19 and TRBJ1-5, with TRBD1 matching 9 bases. The trim removed 8 bases at V and 3 bases at J, leaving 17 bases unmatched. The CDR3 has 18 residues. CDR1 is LNHDA, CDR2 SQIVND, per germline (reference sequence). As DNA, the CDR3 is TGTGCCAGTTCCGGGACAGGGTTTGGCGAGGATATCAATCAGCCCCAGCATTTT. Amino acid sequence: CASSGTGFGEDINQPQHF.

This sequence joins TRBV6-5 and TRBJ2-7; D remains ambiguous. The V gene lost 0 bases and the J gene lost 3 bases, with 9 bases spanning the gap. Per germline, CDR1 MNHEY and CDR2 SVGAGI. The CDR3 runs 14 residues. The CDR3 spells CASSYSTAGYEQYF. The CDR3 bases are TGTGCCAGCAGTTACTCGACGGCAGGCTACGAGCAGTACTTC.

In its sample, this clone was seen a few times. The chain links TRBV2 to TRBJ2-7; unclear D gene. CDR3 length: 11 residues. Trimming took 0 bases from V and 3 from J, leaving 0 bases between them. CDR1 SNHLY and CDR2 FYNNEI come from the germline V gene. In DNA form, the CDR3 reads TGTGCCAGCAGTGAAGCCTACGAGCAGTACTTC. It encodes CASSEAYEQYF.

The gene calls are TRBV28 and TRBJ2-3; D may correspond to TRBD1 or TRBD2 (5 bases each). Germline CDR1 and CDR2: MDHEN and SYDVKM. V was clipped by 7 bases and J by 2 bases, with 13 bases between them. The CDR3 spans 14 residues. CDR3 in DNA: TGTGCCAGCACTCCGGGACCTTCCACAGATACGCAGTATTTT. Amino acids: CASTPGPSTDTQYF.